Sequencing of this T cell receptor beta chain was carried out in a study of cytomegalovirus exposure and HLA in healthy donors. 60 Vbeta and 13 Jbeta primers were used in PCR. The data were produced by immunoSEQ multiplex PCR, yet TCRdb's version contains in-frame clones alone and is incomplete. The sample yields about 160,000 clones, about four fifths seen once. The germline gives CDR1 KGHSH, CDR2 LQKENI. The CDR3 is made up of 15 amino acids. Trimming cost V 8 bases and J 2 bases; bases outside gene matches: 7. The clonotype originates from a man aged 25 to 40 in good health and CMV-seronegative. Sequenced input: PBMCs. The genes are TRBV18 and TRBJ2-3, with 10 bases identical to TRBD2. This CDR3 reads CASVTSGAYTDTQYF. The CDR3 bases are TGTGCCAGCGTTACTAGCGGGGCTTACACAGATACGCAGTATTTT.